This entry is about one T cell receptor beta chain. The data were taken from a study of blood T cell repertoires in COVID-19. About the study: The study drew acute and convalescent COVID-19 samples from the United States, Italy and Spain. T cells, B-cell-depleted T cells, or PBMCs supplied cDNA or gDNA.

V shed 4 bases, J shed 6 bases, and the junction held 7 bases outside the gene matches. The CDR3 has 15 amino acids. CDR1 KGHSH and CDR2 LQKENI come from the germline V gene. Original processing notes: Counts of nucleated cells, estimated from reference gene primer amplification, were obtained. Repertoires were generated with immunoSEQ multiplex PCR, while TCRdb's copy carries only in-frame clones and drops some. V and J calls and clone size are copied from that table; D and trimming were computed from the DNA. The table has some 68,000 clones, about 91% seen once. The sequenced sample consisted of peripheral blood. The sequence came from a man in his forties or fifties with active COVID-19. V gene TRBV18 combines with J gene TRBJ2-2; TRBD1 agrees at 8 bases. This chain's CDR3 is CASSQQGALAGELFF. DNA of the CDR3: TGTGCCAGCTCACAGCAGGGGGCGCTGGCCGGGGAGCTGTTTTTT.